This TCR beta chain came from a study of control samples from healthy donors and cancer patients. V lost 6 bases, J lost 2 bases, and 4 bases stayed unmatched. This CDR3 is built from 14 residues. Germline CDR1 SNHLY, CDR2 FYNNEI. A word on this clone: Other DNA sequences within the sample encode an identical CDR3.

Clones were sequenced by immunoSEQ multiplex PCR, and TCRdb holds only the in-frame ones, with some missing. This sample has about 120,000 clones; around 87% occur once, and the top ten carry around an eighth. The chain uses TRBV2 and TRBJ1-5; 7 bases are shared with TRBD1. The sequencing input was blood. The clonotype comes from a man aged 25 to 40 in good health. CDR3 residues: CASRDDRGNQPQHF. The CDR3 region has the DNA TGTGCCAGCAGGGACGACAGGGGCAATCAGCCCCAGCATTTT.